These T cell receptor beta chains were read from a single sample in a study of T cells in Graves' hyperthyroidism and ophthalmopathy. TCRdb called the multiplex PCR reads again in MiXCR, with one record for every CDR3 protein. This sample carries under 250,000 distinct CDR3 sequences, around 26% of them seen once, and the ten largest clones take roughly 40%. Specimen: blood. These receptors came from a woman between 40 and 55 years old with Graves' ophthalmopathy. Each CDR3 is given with its conserved first and last residue. A D gene is named only where the DNA matches it firmly. The size of a clone is reported for some rows only, either as once, few or many, or as a class for expanded clones.

clone_size j_call v_call d_call cdr3_nt cdr3_aa
many TRBJ2-4 TRBV28 TRBD1 TGTGCCAGCAGTTCTGGACAGGCCTCGTCCAAAAACATTCAGTACTTC CASSSGQASSKNIQYF
many TRBJ2-7 TRBV9 . TGTGCCAGCAGCGTGTCAGGGGCGAACGAGCAGTACTTC CASSVSGANEQYF
many TRBJ2-5 TRBV11-1 TRBD1 TGTGCCAGCAGCCGACAGGGGGCTATCGGAGAGACCCAGTACTTC CASSRQGAIGETQYF
. TRBJ2-7 TRBV12-3/TRBV12-4 . TGTGCCAGCAGTTTCGGATCGGGAACCTACGAGCAGTACTTC CASSFGSGTYEQYF
many TRBJ2-7 TRBV29-1 . TGCAGCGCCAGACTGACGACCTACGAGCAGTACTTC CSARLTTYEQYF
. TRBJ1-2 TRBV28 . TGTGGCAGCACCCTAGGTGGGGGCTATGGCTACACCTTC CGSTLGGGYGYTF
. TRBJ1-2 TRBV12-3/TRBV12-4 . TGTGCCAGCAGTTTTGCGACAAACTATGGCTACACCTTC CASSFATNYGYTF
once TRBJ2-7 TRBV20-1 . TGCAGTGCTAGAGATCGGAGGATGAGCTCCTACGAGCAGTACTTC CSARDRRMSSYEQYF
many TRBJ2-5 TRBV6-6 . TGTGCCAGCGGCCTGACATGGGCGAAGCAAGAGACCCAGTACTTC CASGLTWAKQETQYF
many TRBJ2-5 TRBV7-2 . TGTGCCAGCAGCGCGCAGCGTGGCCAAGAGACCCAGTACTTC CASSAQRGQETQYF